These 10 T cell receptor beta chains were sequenced from one sample in a study of blood T cell repertoires in COVID-19. Sequencing was performed with immunoSEQ multiplex PCR; in TCRdb, only in-frame clones are kept and a portion is missing. The table has tens of thousands of clones, 83% seen once. Input material: peripheral blood. All receptors come from a woman older than 75 with acute or convalescent COVID-19.

The CDR3 here is CASSLRLEKLFF. CDR3 sequence (DNA): TGCGCCAGCAGCTTGCGACTAGAAAAACTGTTTTTT. The chain links TRBV5-1 to TRBJ1-4; D gene ambiguous. This CDR3 has 12 amino acids. Trimming took off 1 base at V and 8 bases at J, with 6 bases between the two ends. The germline V gene encodes CDR1 SGHRS and CDR2 YFSETQ.

This clone came up once. The chain couples TRBV11-2 to TRBJ2-1, with 8 bases aligning to TRBD1. CDR1 is SGHAT, CDR2 FQNNGV, per germline. V trimming: 5 bases; J trimming: 6 bases; junction bases outside the gene matches: 12. The CDR3 consists of 16 residues. CDR3 nucleotide sequence: TGTGCCAGCAGCCCCCGCCAGGGGGCGCGTAGCAATGAGCAGTTCTTC. Encoded protein: CASSPRQGARSNEQFF. The variable domain in full, with the rest retrieved from reference TRBV11-2 and TRBJ2-1, is EAGVAQSPRYKIIEKRQSVAFWCNPISGHATLYWYQQILGQGPKLLIQFQNNGVVDDSQLPKDRFSAERLKGVDSTLKIQPAKLEDSAVYLCASSPRQGARSNEQFFGPGTRLTVL.

CDR3 loop: CASSPELAGVSYEQYF. In DNA, the CDR3 is TGTGCCAGCAGCCCGGAGCTAGCGGGGGTATCCTACGAGCAGTACTTC. This chain uses TRBV5-4 with TRBJ2-7; 10 bases match TRBD2. The CDR3 runs 16 residues. V was clipped by 4 bases and J by 1 base; unmatched bases: 8. CDR1 and CDR2 from the germline V gene are SGHNT and YYREEE (reference sequence).

The V call is TRBV19, the J call TRBJ2-1; 9 bases map to TRBD1. The V gene end was trimmed by 7 bases and the J gene end by 6 bases; junction bases not matched to a gene: 10. This CDR3 region has 15 residues. CDR1 is LNHDA and CDR2 is SQIVND in the germline V gene (reference sequence). The CDR3 is CASTAQGASRNEQFF. The CDR3 DNA reads as TGTGCCAGTACCGCACAGGGGGCAAGCCGCAATGAGCAGTTCTTC.

The chain has TRBV13 and TRBJ1-2; 8 nucleotides line up with TRBD1. Losses at the gene ends were 0 bases for V and 8 bases for J; bases not matched to a gene: 11. Germline CDR1 PRHDT, CDR2 FYEKMQ (reference sequence). The CDR3 consists of 16 residues. DNA for the CDR3: TGTGCCAGCAGCTTAGGCTTGAGACAGGGGACGGTAGGCTACACCTTC. Translation: CASSLGLRQGTVGYTF.

This chain uses TRBV9 with TRBJ2-3; TRBD2 matches 9 bases. This CDR3 comprises 17 residues. The germline V gene encodes CDR1 SGDLS and CDR2 YYNGEE. The V gene end was trimmed by 1 base and the J gene end by 5 bases; junction bases not matched to a gene: 11. CDR3 residues: CASSVIAGANGRDTQYF. The CDR3 region has the DNA TGTGCCAGCAGCGTAATAGCGGGGGCGAACGGTAGAGATACGCAGTATTTT. Supplemented by reference TRBV9 and TRBJ2-3, the full variable domain reads DSGVTQTPKHLITATGQRVTLRCSPRSGDLSVYWYQQSLDQGLQFLIQYYNGEERAKGNILERFSAQQFPDLHSELNLSSLELGDSALYFCASSVIAGANGRDTQYFGPGTRLTVL.

V usage is TRBV6-4 and J usage is TRBJ2-2; 11 positions match TRBD2. CDR1 is MRHNA and CDR2 is SNTAGT in the germline V gene. This CDR3 is built from 14 residues. Trimming took 5 bases from V and 6 from J; bases not matched to a gene: 2. This CDR3 reads CASSMTSGAGELFF. CDR3 sequence (DNA): TGTGCCAGCAGTATGACTAGCGGGGCCGGGGAGCTGTTTTTT.

This chain uses TRBV29-1 with TRBJ1-4; TRBD1 agrees at 10 bases. Germline CDR1 and CDR2: SQVTM and ANQGSEA. This CDR3 comprises 14 residues. The J segment lost 8 bases and the V segment lost 3 bases, leaving 6 bases of the junction unmatched. As DNA, the CDR3 is TGCAGCGTTGAGGGGGACAGGGGCCGCGAAAAACTGTTTTTT. It yields the protein CSVEGDRGREKLFF.

The genes are TRBV27 and TRBJ2-3; the D gene is possibly TRBD2 (6 bases). Trimming cost V 4 bases and J 6 bases, with 11 bases left between them. The germline gives CDR1 MNHEY, CDR2 SMNVEV (reference sequence). The CDR3 length is 13 residues. Here the CDR3 DNA reads TGTGCCAGCAGTTACCGCGGGATTGATACGCAGTATTTT. The encoded protein is CASSYRGIDTQYF.

The chain links TRBV29-1 to TRBJ2-7; tentative D call: TRBD1 (6 bases). CDR1 and CDR2 (germline): SQVTM, ANQGSEA. This CDR3 spans 13 amino acids. With 4 bases removed from V and 3 bases from J, the gap between germline ends came to 13 bases. In DNA form, the CDR3 reads TGCAGCGTTGGGCAGGGGTCTATCTACGAGCAGTACTTC. As protein: CSVGQGSIYEQYF.